Below, 30 T cell receptor beta chains from the same sample are listed, as sequenced in a study of human T cells and chemical hapten exposure. Time point described: pre-sensitization, week 0. As to treatment: therapeutic diphenylcyclopropenone sensitization with weekly scalp DPC. TCRdb re-derived calls from the RACE reads in MiXCR, one entry per CDR3 protein. The profile shows more than 250,000 distinct CDR3 sequences, almost 8% of them singletons. The material sequenced was whole blood, taken in connection with sensitization to the hapten diphenylcyclopropenone (DPC). All receptors derive from a man younger than 35 with alopecia areata. Some clones in this sample may be carry-over from other donors' samples.

This clonotype came up a few times. The V and J genes are TRBV12-3 or TRBV12-4 and TRBJ1-4; weak D call: TRBD1 (6 bases). V lost 6 bases and J lost 7, with 15 bases in between. The CDR3 covers 14 residues. In nucleotides, the CDR3 is TGTGCCAGCAGCTCTCCCAGGACAGTTGAAAAACTGTTTTTT. This codes for CASSSPRTVEKLFF.

This clonotype was detected a few times. This rearrangement joins TRBV28 to TRBJ1-5, with D perhaps TRBD1 (5 bases). Trimming stripped 6 bases from V and 7 bases from J, with 16 bases between. Germline CDR1 reads MDHEN; CDR2 reads SYDVKM. The CDR3 is 14 residues long. In nucleotides, the CDR3 is TGTGCCAGCAGGGAGTCGGGGCAGGAGCAGCCCCAGCATTTT. This sequence encodes CASRESGQEQPQHF.

This clonotype was seen at least ten times. The rearrangement joins TRBV9 to TRBJ2-5; the D is unclear. Trimming removed 3 bases from V and 1 base from J, with 19 bases in between. The CDR3 is made up of 17 amino acids. Germline-derived CDR1 and CDR2 are SGDLS and YYNGEE. CDR3 sequence (DNA): TGTGCCAGCAGCGAGGGCCAAGTGACTGTCCCCCAAGAGACCCAGTACTTC. Its translation is CASSEGQVTVPQETQYF.

The genes are TRBV18 and TRBJ1-1; 9 nucleotides match TRBD1. CDR3 size: 17 residues. The V gene end was trimmed by 4 bases and the J gene end by 0 bases; junction bases not matched to a gene: 9. Germline V gives CDR1 KGHSH, CDR2 LQKENI. CDR3 nucleotide sequence: TGTGCCAGCTCACAAGGGACAGGGCGACGCATGAACACTGAAGCTTTCTTT. Its protein is CASSQGTGRRMNTEAFF.

In this sample, this clonotype turned up a few times. This sequence joins TRBV5-1 and TRBJ2-5, with TRBD1 matching 9 bases. Trimming cost V 3 bases and J 5 bases; bases outside gene matches: 8. The germline gives CDR1 SGHRS, CDR2 YFSETQ. The CDR3 is 15 amino acids. The CDR3 region has the DNA TGCGCCAGCAGCTCTTTGCCCGACAGGGGGGAGACCCAGTACTTC. The encoded protein is CASSSLPDRGETQYF.

V usage is TRBV2 and J usage is TRBJ1-2; 7 bases map to TRBD1. This CDR3 comprises 12 residues. J gave up 7 bases and V 4 bases, and 3 bases lay outside the gene matches. In germline, CDR1 is SNHLY, CDR2 FYNNEI. The CDR3 coding sequence is TGTGCCAGCAGTGTGACAGGGCTTGGCTACACCTTC. It specifies CASSVTGLGYTF.

This clonotype was recorded at least ten times. V usage is TRBV2 and J usage is TRBJ1-1, with D perhaps matching TRBD1 (5 bases). CDR1 is SNHLY and CDR2 is FYNNEI in the germline V gene. The CDR3 is 13 amino acids. V lost 6 bases, J lost 1 base, and 9 bases lay in between. CDR3 region: CASRIDRNTEAFF. DNA of the CDR3: TGTGCCAGCAGAATCGACAGGAACACTGAAGCTTTCTTT.

The CDR3 sequence is CASRIAGTSYEQYF. The CDR3 nucleotides are TGTGCCAGTAGGATTGCCGGGACCAGCTACGAGCAGTACTTC. The genes are TRBV19 and TRBJ2-7; the D gene could be TRBD1 or TRBD2 (5 bases each). V was trimmed by 6 bases and J by 3 bases, leaving 15 bases between them. From germline, CDR1 is LNHDA and CDR2 SQIVND (reference sequence). CDR3 size: 14 residues.

This clonotype was counted between two and nine times. This chain uses TRBV27 with TRBJ1-4, with 7 bases fitting TRBD1. This CDR3 comprises 16 residues. CDR1 and CDR2 (germline): MNHEY, SMNVEV (reference sequence). Trimming at V came to 6 bases and at J to 3 bases, leaving 10 bases not matched to a gene. CDR3 in amino acids: CASSPFAGGSNEKLFF. The CDR3 nucleotides read TGTGCCAGCAGCCCCTTCGCAGGGGGGTCTAATGAAAAACTGTTTTTT. Full variable domain (remainder filled in from reference TRBV27 and TRBJ1-4): EAQVTQNPRYLITVTGKKLTVTCSQNMNHEYMSWYRQDPGLGLRQIYYSMNVEVTDKGDVPEGYKVSRKEKRNFPLILESPSPNQTSLYFCASSPFAGGSNEKLFFGSGTQLSVL.

This sequence joins TRBV4-3 and TRBJ2-1; D is unresolved. Trimming removed 0 bases from V and 6 bases from J, with 6 bases in between. Germline values: CDR1 LGHNA, CDR2 YSLEER. The CDR3 covers 13 residues. The CDR3 DNA sequence: TGCGCCAGCAGCCAAGAAGGGCGCAATGAGCAGTTCTTC. It specifies CASSQEGRNEQFF.

This clonotype was seen more than once but under ten times. The chain joins TRBV6-1 to TRBJ1-1; no definite D call. Germline V gene sequence: CDR1 MNHNS, CDR2 SASEGT. Trimming pared 4 bases from V and 2 bases from J, leaving 20 bases between. The CDR3 contains 17 residues. Here the CDR3 reads CASSGWKGKVVNTEAFF. CDR3 DNA sequence: TGTGCCAGCAGTGGTTGGAAAGGGAAGGTTGTAAACACTGAAGCTTTCTTT.

This chain links TRBV20-1 with TRBJ2-4, with D tentatively TRBD2 (7 bases). Trimming shortened V by 0 bases and J by 6 bases, and 18 bases separated the two germline ends. Germline lookup yields CDR1 DFQATT and CDR2 SNEGSKA (reference sequence). The CDR3 runs 16 residues. CDR3: CSARDTTGRGGNIQYF. CDR3 in DNA: TGCAGTGCTAGAGACACCACAGGGAGGGGAGGAAACATTCAGTACTTC.

This clonotype was observed a few times. The chain carries TRBV3-1 and TRBJ1-4, with unresolved D. The CDR3 has 13 residues. Trimming left V 4 bases short and J 4 bases short, with 7 bases between. Per the germline V gene, CDR1 is LGHDT and CDR2 is YNNKEL (reference sequence). In nucleotides, the CDR3 is TGTGCCAGCAGCCGGGCCGTTAATGAAAAACTGTTTTTT. It translates to CASSRAVNEKLFF. Filled out from reference TRBV3-1 and TRBJ1-4, the complete variable domain reads DTAVSQTPKYLVTQMGNDKSIKCEQNLGHDTMYWYKQDSKKFLKIMFSYNNKELIINETVPNRFSPKSPDKAHLNLHINSLELGDSAVYFCASSRAVNEKLFFGSGTQLSVL.

This chain uses TRBV14 with TRBJ1-3; TRBD1 might be the D (6 bases). Trimming removed 4 bases at V and 2 bases at J, with 12 bases between. Germline CDR1 and CDR2: SGHDN and FVKESK. The CDR3 extends over 15 amino acids. CDR3 sequence: CASSPGGGPGNTIYF. The DNA for the CDR3 is TGTGCCAGCAGCCCCGGCGGGGGGCCTGGAAACACCATATATTTT.

This clonotype was recorded a few times. The chain carries TRBV29-1 and TRBJ2-3; 10 bases align to TRBD2. V was clipped by 4 bases and J by 1 base; unmatched bases: 2. The V gene's germline CDR1 is SQVTM and CDR2 ANQGSEA. The CDR3 consists of 14 residues. The DNA of the CDR3 is TGCAGCGTTGCCCTAGCGGGGGGCACAGATACGCAGTATTTT. Its protein is CSVALAGGTDTQYF.

The sample holds a few counts of this clonotype. The gene calls are TRBV6-5 and TRBJ2-6; TRBD1 is a possible D gene (6 bases). The ends were cut back, 9 bases at V and 0 bases at J, with 15 bases in the middle. The CDR3 extends over 16 amino acids. Germline CDR1 reads MNHEY; CDR2 reads SVGAGI. CDR3 amino acids: CASRTVPISGANVLTF. CDR3 sequence (DNA): TGTGCCAGTCGGACAGTTCCCATCTCTGGGGCCAACGTCCTGACTTTC.

This clonotype was counted a few times. The genes are TRBV12-3 or TRBV12-4 and TRBJ2-3; the D gene is possibly TRBD2 (6 bases). This CDR3 spans 15 amino acids. Trimming shortened V by 3 bases and J by 1 base, and 11 bases separated the two germline ends. The CDR3 is CASSFHAGRTDTQYF. CDR3 coding DNA: TGTGCCAGCAGTTTCCACGCGGGGCGCACAGATACGCAGTATTTT.

The sample holds many counts of this clonotype. The V call is TRBV4-3, the J call TRBJ1-2; weak D call: TRBD1 (5 bases). The CDR3 runs 15 residues. Trimming took 0 bases from V and 3 from J, leaving 11 bases between them. Germline V gene data show CDR1 as LGHNA and CDR2 as YSLEER. In nucleotides, the CDR3 is TGCGCCAGCAGCCAAGATGGAAAGGGGCACTATGGCTACACCTTC. It specifies CASSQDGKGHYGYTF.

This clonotype was detected only a few times. V and J are TRBV25-1 and TRBJ2-2; 11 bases match TRBD1. The CDR3 extends over 17 amino acids. After removal of 2 bases from V and 4 bases from J, the junction contained 6 bases not matched to a gene. Germline loops: CDR1 MGHDK, CDR2 SYGVNS. CDR3 sequence: CASSEGRDRGVTGELFF. CDR3 DNA sequence: TGTGCCAGCAGTGAAGGGAGGGACAGGGGGGTCACCGGGGAGCTGTTTTTT.

This chain connects TRBV28 to TRBJ2-7, with D possibly matching TRBD1 (6 bases). Trimming stripped 5 bases from V and 7 bases from J, with 18 bases between. Germline V gene data show CDR1 as MDHEN and CDR2 as SYDVKM. The CDR3 extends over 14 amino acids. The CDR3 loop reads CASSHRQVAWEQYF. CDR3 sequence (DNA): TGTGCCAGCAGTCACCGACAGGTTGCGTGGGAGCAGTACTTC. Full variable domain (missing parts from reference TRBV28 and TRBJ2-7): DVKVTQSSRYLVKRTGEKVFLECVQDMDHENMFWYRQDPGLGLRLIYFSYDVKMKEKGDIPEGYSVSREKKERFSLILESASTNQTSMYLCASSHRQVAWEQYFGPGTRLTVT.

This clonotype has ten or more counts. CDR3 DNA sequence: TGTGCCAGCAGCCCCTTGAATGAAAAACTGTTTTTT. It codes for CASSPLNEKLFF. The V and J genes are TRBV7-2 and TRBJ1-4; D unclear. Trimming stripped 5 bases from V and 5 bases from J, with 6 bases between. CDR1 SGHTA and CDR2 FQGNSA come from the germline V gene. The CDR3 consists of 12 residues. Filled out from reference TRBV7-2 and TRBJ1-4, the complete variable domain reads GAGVSQSPSNKVTEKGKDVELRCDPISGHTALYWYRQSLGQGLEFLIYFQGNSAPDKSGLPSDRFSAERTGGSVSTLTIQRTQQEDSAVYLCASSPLNEKLFFGSGTQLSVL.

This clonotype was picked up a small number of times. The CDR3 reads CASSSPPGLSQPQHF. Written as DNA, the CDR3 is TGTGCCAGCAGTTCCCCCCCGGGACTGAGTCAGCCCCAGCATTTT. This chain links TRBV12-3 or TRBV12-4 with TRBJ1-5; D may be TRBD1 (5 bases). The ends were cut back, 4 bases at V and 6 bases at J, with 16 bases in the middle. The CDR3 runs 15 residues.

J is TRBJ2-5 and V is TRBV7-8; no definite D call. Germline V lookup: CDR1 SGHVS, CDR2 FQNEAQ. V was clipped by 1 base and J by 4 bases, with 7 bases between them. The CDR3 totals 13 residues. The CDR3 coding sequence is TGTGCCAGCAGCTTAGACAGATTAGAGACCCAGTACTTC. Its translation: CASSLDRLETQYF.

This chain joins TRBV12-3 or TRBV12-4 and TRBJ2-5; 9 nucleotides match TRBD1. V gave up 8 bases and J gave up 6 bases; unmatched junction bases: 13. The CDR3 is made up of 15 amino acids. This CDR3 reads CASGEGQGYVKTQYF. Written as DNA, the CDR3 is TGTGCCAGCGGGGAGGGACAGGGTTATGTAAAGACCCAGTACTTC.

This clonotype was recorded many times. The junction departs from germline at one end; a sequencing error may be responsible. J is TRBJ1-2 and V is TRBV6-5; D gene unclear. Germline V gene lookup returns CDR1 MNHEY and CDR2 SVGAGI. The CDR3 is 13 amino acids. Written as DNA, the CDR3 is TGTGCCAGCAGTTACGGGGTAAACTCTGGCTACACCTTC. This encodes CASSYGVNSGYTF.

This clonotype showed up just a few times. V usage is TRBV6-2 or TRBV6-3 and J usage is TRBJ1-1; no clear D gene. The CDR3 sequence is 14 residues long. Germline CDR1 reads MNHEY; CDR2 reads SVGEGT. The V end was cut by 4 bases, the J end by 0 bases, with 9 bases between. Written as DNA, the CDR3 is TGTGCCAGCAGTTTCCCCGGTTTGAACACTGAAGCTTTCTTT. Protein: CASSFPGLNTEAFF.

This clonotype has ten or more counts. The chain recombines TRBV29-1 with TRBJ2-6; D is perhaps TRBD2 (5 bases). Trimming pared 0 bases from V and 1 base from J, leaving 7 bases between. From germline, CDR1 is SQVTM and CDR2 ANQGSEA. The length of the CDR3 is 15 residues. The CDR3 DNA reads TGCAGCGTTGAAGACCCGGGGTCTGGGGCCAACGTCCTGACTTTC. It specifies CSVEDPGSGANVLTF.

This sequence joins TRBV6-1 and TRBJ2-5; D might be TRBD1 or TRBD2, each matching 6 bases. V was cut by 1 base and J by 5 bases, with 14 bases left in between. The germline V gene has CDR1 MNHNS and CDR2 SASEGT. CDR3 length: 15 residues. CDR3 region: CASSEVETGRETQYF. CDR3 sequence (DNA): TGTGCCAGCAGTGAAGTAGAAACAGGGAGGGAGACCCAGTACTTC.

In this sample, this clonotype turned up once. This may stem from a read error, because a much larger clone lies one nucleotide away. The chain joins TRBV4-3 to TRBJ1-1, with D hard to call. Per germline, CDR1 LGHNA and CDR2 YSLEER. Trimming removed 3 bases from V and 8 bases from J, with 19 bases in between. The CDR3 spans 15 residues. CDR3 sequence reads: CASSQEQFGAGEAFF. The CDR3, as DNA: TGCGCCAGCAGCCAGGAACAGTTCGGCGCGGGAGAAGCTTTCTTT.

This clonotype was counted a few times. The CDR3, as DNA: TGTGCCATCCGGACTAGCGGAAACACCGGGGAGCTGTTTTTT. Translated: CAIRTSGNTGELFF. The rearrangement joins TRBV10-3 to TRBJ2-2, with 10 bases fitting TRBD2. The CDR3 sequence is 14 residues long. CDR1 and CDR2 (germline): ENHRY, SYGVKD. The V segment lost 8 bases and the J segment 2 bases; nucleotides outside the gene matches: 2.